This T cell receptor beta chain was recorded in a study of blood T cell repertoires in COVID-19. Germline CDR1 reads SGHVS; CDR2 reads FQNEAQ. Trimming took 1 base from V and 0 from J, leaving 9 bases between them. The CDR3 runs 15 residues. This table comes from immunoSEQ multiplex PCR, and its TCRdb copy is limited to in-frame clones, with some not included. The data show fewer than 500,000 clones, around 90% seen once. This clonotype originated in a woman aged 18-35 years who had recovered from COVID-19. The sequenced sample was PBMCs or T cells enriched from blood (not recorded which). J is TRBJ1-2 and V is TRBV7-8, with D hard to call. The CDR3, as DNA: TGTGCCAGCAGCTTAGACGGCAGGACTAACTATGGCTACACCTTC. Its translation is CASSLDGRTNYGYTF.